This T cell receptor beta chain was captured by sequencing in a study of metastatic and nonmetastatic thyroid tumors. Study-level findings and limits: Reported TCR beta diversity, measured in blood and tumor, was significantly higher for malignant thyroid tumors than for benign nodules.

Thyroid surgery was performed in patients who had received no treatment beforehand. V lost 4 bases, J lost 2 bases, and 10 bases lay in between. CDR1 is SSHAT, CDR2 FNYEAQ, per germline (reference sequence). The CDR3 is 14 residues long. As processed by the authors: Across clinicopathological groups, CDR3 differences served as the basis for building a distant-metastasis classifier for papillary thyroid cancer. Via MiXCR, TCRdb re-called the PCR reads. The V and J calls follow TCRdb's processing rather than the paper's. The sample holds tens of thousands of clones, 15% to 20% seen once. This clone turned up a few times. Its antigen is currently unknown.

The chain recombines TRBV7-7 with TRBJ2-3; D perhaps matches TRBD2 (6 bases). Sequenced input: blood. This sequence was found in a male donor with papillary thyroid cancer or a benign thyroid nodule (not recorded which). Some clones in this sample may be carry-over from other donors' samples. The CDR3 reads CASSSGGFTDTQYF. The DNA of the CDR3 is TGTGCCAGCAGCTCTGGGGGGTTCACAGATACGCAGTATTTT. The full variable domain, with the rest looked up from reference TRBV7-7 and TRBJ2-3, is GAGVSQSPRYKVTKRGQDVTLRCDPISSHATLYWYQQALGQGPEFLTYFNYEAQPDKSGLPSDRFSAERPEGSISTLTIQRTEQRDSAMYRCASSSGGFTDTQYFGPGTRLTVL.